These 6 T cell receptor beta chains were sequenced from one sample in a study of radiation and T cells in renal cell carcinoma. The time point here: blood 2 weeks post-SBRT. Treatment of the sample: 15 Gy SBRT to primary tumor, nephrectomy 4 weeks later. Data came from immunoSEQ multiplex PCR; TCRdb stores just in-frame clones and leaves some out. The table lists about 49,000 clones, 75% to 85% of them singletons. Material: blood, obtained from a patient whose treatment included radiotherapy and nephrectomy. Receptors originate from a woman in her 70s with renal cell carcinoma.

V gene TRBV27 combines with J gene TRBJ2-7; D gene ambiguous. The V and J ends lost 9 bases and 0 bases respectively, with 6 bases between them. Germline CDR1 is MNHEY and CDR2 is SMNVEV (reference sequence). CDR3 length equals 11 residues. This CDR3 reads CASRSSYEQYF. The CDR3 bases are TGTGCCAGTCGGAGCTCCTACGAGCAGTACTTC.

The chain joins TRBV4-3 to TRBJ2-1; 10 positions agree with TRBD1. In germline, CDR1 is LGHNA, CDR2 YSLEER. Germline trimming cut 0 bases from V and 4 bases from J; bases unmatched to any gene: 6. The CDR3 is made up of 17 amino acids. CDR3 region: CASSQDEGTGAYNEQFF. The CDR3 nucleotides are TGCGCCAGCAGCCAAGATGAGGGGACAGGGGCTTACAATGAGCAGTTCTTC.

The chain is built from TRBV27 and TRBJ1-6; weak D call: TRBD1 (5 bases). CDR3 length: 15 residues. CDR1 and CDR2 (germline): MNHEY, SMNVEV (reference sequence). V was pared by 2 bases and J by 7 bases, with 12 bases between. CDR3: CASSLTLGGNSPLHF. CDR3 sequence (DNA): TGTGCCAGCAGTTTAACTCTCGGGGGGAATTCACCCCTCCACTTT.

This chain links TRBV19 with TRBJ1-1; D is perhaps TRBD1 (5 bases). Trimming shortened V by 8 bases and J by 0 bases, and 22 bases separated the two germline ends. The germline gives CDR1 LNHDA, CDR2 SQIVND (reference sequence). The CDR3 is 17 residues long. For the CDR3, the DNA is TGTGCCAGTCAACCCAGGGCCCGACGGGGGATGAACACTGAAGCTTTCTTT. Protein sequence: CASQPRARRGMNTEAFF.

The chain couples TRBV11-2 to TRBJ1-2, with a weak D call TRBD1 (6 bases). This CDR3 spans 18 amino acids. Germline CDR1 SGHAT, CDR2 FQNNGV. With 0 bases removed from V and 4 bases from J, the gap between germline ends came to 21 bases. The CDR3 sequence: CASSLDPGVDSLTYGYTF. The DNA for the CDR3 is TGTGCCAGCAGCTTAGATCCGGGGGTGGACAGTCTCACCTATGGCTACACCTTC.

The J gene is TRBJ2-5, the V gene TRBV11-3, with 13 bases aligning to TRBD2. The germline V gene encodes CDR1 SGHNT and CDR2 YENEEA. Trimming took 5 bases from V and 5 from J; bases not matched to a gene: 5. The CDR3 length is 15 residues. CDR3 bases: TGTGCCAGCAGCCCCGGGACTAGCGGGACGGAGACCCAGTACTTC. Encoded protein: CASSPGTSGTETQYF.